This entry lists 10 T cell receptor beta chains sequenced from one sample in a study of blood T cell repertoires in COVID-19. The table came from immunoSEQ multiplex PCR; TCRdb's copy has only in-frame clones and leaves some out. The sample has roughly 250,000 clones, approximately 84% seen once. Sequences were obtained from PBMCs or T cells enriched from blood (not recorded which). The receptors come from a woman in her thirties or forties with acute COVID-19.

V and J are TRBV15 and TRBJ1-3; no clear D. Germline V gene lookup returns CDR1 LNHNV and CDR2 YYDKDF (reference sequence). V lost 5 bases, J lost 0 bases, and 17 bases lay in between. The CDR3 contains 17 residues. The CDR3 protein is CATSPLPVEPSGNTIYF. The CDR3 DNA reads TGTGCCACCAGCCCCCTCCCCGTTGAGCCCTCTGGAAACACCATATATTTT.

The V and J genes are TRBV27 and TRBJ2-5, with 8 positions matching TRBD1. This CDR3 comprises 16 residues. Germline V gene sequence: CDR1 MNHEY, CDR2 SMNVEV (reference sequence). V shed 4 bases, J shed 3 bases, and the junction held 10 bases outside the gene matches. The CDR3 DNA is TGTGCCAGCAGTTACACCCTGGACAGGGCCAAAGAGACCCAGTACTTC. Translating gives CASSYTLDRAKETQYF.

The chain carries TRBV5-1 and TRBJ1-4; tentative D call: TRBD1 (5 bases). V dropped 3 bases and J dropped 6 bases, with 21 bases sitting between them. Per germline, CDR1 SGHRS and CDR2 YFSETQ. The CDR3 contains 17 residues. The CDR3: CASSSTTDMGTYEKLFF. The CDR3 DNA follows: TGCGCCAGCAGCTCGACCACGGACATGGGGACTTATGAAAAACTGTTTTTT.

This clone was seen a few times. The sample holds other DNA sequences that translate to the same CDR3. The CDR3 DNA sequence: TGCGCCAGCAGCAGGACAGGGGCAGGGAACACTGAAGCTTTCTTT. Residues: CASSRTGAGNTEAFF. The chain recombines TRBV5-1 with TRBJ1-1; 9 nucleotides line up with TRBD1. Unmatched junction bases numbered 5, after V lost 4 bases and J lost 1 base. The CDR3 length is 15 residues. Germline assignment: CDR1 SGHRS and CDR2 YFSETQ.

The J gene is TRBJ2-7, the V gene TRBV11-3; TRBD1 aligns across 9 bases. This CDR3 has 14 residues. The germline gives CDR1 SGHNT, CDR2 YENEEA. V lost 3 bases, J lost 7 bases, and 7 bases stayed unmatched. The CDR3 DNA reads as TGTGCCAGCAGCTTCGGGACAGGGCCTTTTGAGCAGTACTTC. Translation: CASSFGTGPFEQYF.

The chain joins TRBV10-3 to TRBJ2-7, with 10 nucleotides matching TRBD2. The CDR3 is 15 amino acids. Germline V gene lookup returns CDR1 ENHRY and CDR2 SYGVKD. Unmatched junction bases numbered 5, after V lost 6 bases and J lost 0 bases. The CDR3 bases are TGTGCCATCAGCGCCGGGACTAGCGCCTCCTACGAGCAGTACTTC. Protein sequence: CAISAGTSASYEQYF.

V usage is TRBV5-4 and J usage is TRBJ2-3; 9 nucleotides line up with TRBD2. J lost 5 bases, V lost 0 bases, and 10 bases had no gene match. The CDR3 is 17 amino acids. The V gene's germline CDR1 is SGHNT and CDR2 YYREEE (reference sequence). The CDR3 reads CASSLGGRAPAKDTQYF. For the CDR3, the DNA is TGTGCCAGCAGCTTGGGCGGGAGGGCCCCCGCAAAAGATACGCAGTATTTT.

The rearrangement joins TRBV2 to TRBJ2-1, with D possibly matching TRBD1 (5 bases). The CDR3 extends over 15 amino acids. Germline CDR1 reads SNHLY; CDR2 reads FYNNEI. Trimming cost V 7 bases and J 0 bases, with 13 bases left between them. The CDR3, as DNA: TGTGCCAGCATGGTTGGCAGGGCCTCCTACAATGAGCAGTTCTTC. It specifies CASMVGRASYNEQFF.

Note on this clone: This same CDR3 is encoded by further DNA sequences in the sample. V and J are TRBV30 and TRBJ1-1; D is perhaps TRBD1 (5 bases). Germline loops: CDR1 GTSNPN, CDR2 SVGIG (reference sequence). CDR3 length equals 12 residues. V dropped 3 bases and J dropped 1 base, with 6 bases sitting between them. In DNA, the CDR3 is TGTGCCTGGAGCAGGGAGAACACTGAAGCTTTCTTT. The encoded protein is CAWSRENTEAFF.

The chain combines TRBV18 with TRBJ1-1; D possibly corresponds to TRBD1 (5 bases). The germline gives CDR1 KGHSH, CDR2 LQKENI. This CDR3 has 14 residues. V was shortened by 7 bases and J by 10 bases, with 22 bases between the two germline ends. The CDR3: CASFSGLDATGAFF. In DNA form, the CDR3 reads TGTGCCAGCTTTTCTGGGCTAGATGCAACAGGAGCTTTCTTT. The variable domain in full, with the rest retrieved from reference TRBV18 and TRBJ1-1, is NAGVMQNPRHLVRRRGQEARLRCSPMKGHSHVYWYRQLPEEGLKFMVYLQKENIIDESGMPKERFSAEFPKEGPSILRIQQVVRGDSAAYFCASFSGLDATGAFFGQGTRLTVV.